This TCR beta chain came from a study of post-analysis software for immune sequencing data. At the level of the study: Multiple sclerosis in the patients followed relapsing-remitting, secondary progressive and progressive-relapsing courses.

Unique molecular identifiers were present in the TCR beta cDNA libraries. T cells numbering 1 to 10 million yielded around 500,000 cDNA molecules. A single record per CDR3 protein comes from TCRdb applying MiXCR to the PCR reads. The table records roughly 800,000 distinct CDR3 sequences, about 57% of them present only once. Note on this clonotype: No antigen is known for it.

General study results and limits: TRBV segments more frequent in patients than in controls numbered several and included TRBV5-6, TRBV5-1 and TRBV20-1. Strong co-clustering by F measure was evident for samples that had been prepared in the same batch. When compared against controls, multiple sclerosis patients showed significantly lower normalized Chao1 diversity.

Germline loops: CDR1 LNHNV, CDR2 YYDKDF (reference sequence). The CDR3 totals 11 residues. V was cut by 0 bases and J by 5 bases, with 1 base left in between. The sample was blood. The chain is built from TRBV15 and TRBJ2-5; no definite D call. The sequence came from a girl aged 5-17 years with multiple sclerosis. The CDR3 loop is CATSRDETQYF. In nucleotides, the CDR3 is TGTGCCACCAGCAGAGATGAGACCCAGTACTTC.